The 25 T cell receptor beta chains below all came from one sample that was sequenced in a study of OX40 agonist ivuxolimab in advanced cancers. Libraries were prepared by immunoSEQ multiplex PCR; TCRdb keeps only in-frame clonotypes and omits some of them. The table records roughly 71,000 clones, 84% of them present only once. Sequencing was performed on CD4+ or CD8+ T cells sorted from blood, taken in a trial of the OX40 agonist ivuxolimab. Receptor source: an adult with an advanced solid tumor such as melanoma, head and neck, liver or kidney cancer.

This clone has only a few counts. This rearrangement joins TRBV7-9 to TRBJ2-7, with D unclear. V lost 2 bases, J lost 6 bases, and 5 bases lay in between. The CDR3 length is 11 residues. Germline CDR1 is SEHNR and CDR2 is FQNEAQ (reference sequence). CDR3 sequence (DNA): TGTGCCAGCAGCTTATCTGCCGAGCAGTACTTC. Translating it yields CASSLSAEQYF.

The V gene is TRBV11-2, the J gene TRBJ2-5, with unresolved D. Trimming took 2 bases from V and 0 from J, leaving 1 base between them. This CDR3 contains 12 residues. Germline-derived CDR1 and CDR2 are SGHAT and FQNNGV. This chain's CDR3 is CASSLNQETQYF. The CDR3 region has the DNA TGTGCCAGCAGCTTAAACCAAGAGACCCAGTACTTC.

The chain has TRBV2 and TRBJ2-1; D perhaps matches TRBD1 (6 bases). Trimming took 11 bases from V and 3 from J, leaving 17 bases between them. In germline, CDR1 is SNHLY, CDR2 FYNNEI. The CDR3 covers 14 residues. The DNA for the CDR3 is TGTGCCTGCTCGGTCGGGGACAACTACAATGAGCAGTTCTTC. Translated: CACSVGDNYNEQFF.

This sequence joins TRBV5-6 and TRBJ1-4, with TRBD1 as a possible D gene (5 bases). CDR1 and CDR2 from the germline V gene are SGHDT and YYEEEE. There are 14 residues in the CDR3. Between the trimmed V and J ends, which lost 1 base and 7 bases, there was a span of 11 bases. Here the CDR3 reads CASSLMGVAEKLFF. The CDR3 DNA sequence: TGTGCCAGCAGCTTGATGGGGGTAGCTGAAAAACTGTTTTTT.

The chain uses TRBV7-3 and TRBJ2-3; 9 positions agree with TRBD2. The CDR3 length is 15 residues. Germline V gene data show CDR1 as SGHTA and CDR2 as FQGTGA. After removal of 5 bases from V and 2 bases from J, the junction contained 5 bases not matched to a gene. CDR3 residues: CASSDGTSLTDTQYF. CDR3 nucleotide sequence: TGTGCCAGCAGCGACGGGACTAGCCTCACAGATACGCAGTATTTT.

A single count supports this clone. The V and J genes are TRBV7-9 and TRBJ2-3; 7 nucleotides line up with TRBD2. Losses at the gene ends were 5 bases for V and 0 bases for J; bases not matched to a gene: 5. Germline V gene sequence: CDR1 SEHNR, CDR2 FQNEAQ (reference sequence). This CDR3 is 15 amino acids long. The CDR3 spells CASSRPSGSTDTQYF. CDR3 DNA: TGTGCCAGCAGCCGCCCTAGCGGCAGCACAGATACGCAGTATTTT.

Only a few counts were recorded for this clone. The rearrangement uses TRBV7-3 and TRBJ2-3, with TRBD2 matching 9 bases. The CDR3 spans 15 residues. After removal of 2 bases from V and 2 bases from J, the junction contained 2 bases not matched to a gene. Germline loops: CDR1 SGHTA, CDR2 FQGTGA. The chain's CDR3 is CASSLAGGTTDTQYF. CDR3 in DNA: TGTGCCAGCAGCTTAGCGGGAGGGACCACAGATACGCAGTATTTT.

In its sample, this clone was seen once. The chain recombines TRBV4-3 with TRBJ2-3; D is unclear. Trimming stripped 2 bases from V and 3 bases from J, with 0 bases between. Per the germline V gene, CDR1 is LGHNA and CDR2 is YSLEER. The CDR3 is made up of 11 amino acids. The CDR3, as DNA: TGCGCCAGCAGCCAAACAGATACGCAGTATTTT. It specifies CASSQTDTQYF.

The chain joins TRBV27 to TRBJ2-7, with 13 bases aligning to TRBD2. Germline values: CDR1 MNHEY, CDR2 SMNVEV (reference sequence). V shed 5 bases and J 3 bases; nucleotides not matched to a gene: 16. The CDR3 sequence is 19 residues long. The CDR3 DNA is TGTGCCAGCAGTCGCCTGACCGGGACTAGCGGGACCGTTGACTACGAGCAGTACTTC. Its translation: CASSRLTGTSGTVDYEQYF.

The chain links TRBV19 to TRBJ1-1; 9 bases line up with TRBD1. Germline V CDR1 and CDR2: LNHDA, SQIVND (reference sequence). The CDR3 is made up of 18 amino acids. V was clipped by 3 bases and J by 1 base; unmatched bases: 12. The DNA for the CDR3 is TGTGCCAGTAGTATCCCGGGTAGAACAGGGGGCCGGAACACTGAAGCTTTCTTT. Protein sequence: CASSIPGRTGGRNTEAFF.

Comments on this clone: The sample contains more than one DNA sequence encoding this CDR3. The CDR3: CASSLAGRTDTQYF. CDR3 sequence (DNA): TGCGCCAGCAGCTTGGCCGGGAGGACAGATACGCAGTATTTT. The V call is TRBV5-1, the J call TRBJ2-3, with 7 bases identical to TRBD2. V dropped 0 bases and J dropped 3; count of bases not matched to a gene: 1. The CDR3 totals 14 residues. Germline CDR1 is SGHRS and CDR2 is YFSETQ.

J is TRBJ1-1 and V is TRBV19; D remains unclear. Germline V lookup: CDR1 LNHDA, CDR2 SQIVND (reference sequence). V lost 6 bases to trimming and J lost 1 base, with 6 bases between them. The CDR3 spans 12 residues. This CDR3 is CASSQKNTEAFF. The CDR3 DNA is TGTGCCAGTAGCCAAAAGAACACTGAAGCTTTCTTT.

The chain links TRBV28 to TRBJ2-7; D not certain. CDR3 length equals 14 residues. The germline V and J ends were trimmed by 2 bases and 1 base, with 9 bases remaining between them. Germline CDR1 MDHEN, CDR2 SYDVKM. Here the CDR3 reads CASSLRMGSYEQYF. The CDR3 nucleotides read TGTGCCAGCAGTTTAAGGATGGGTTCCTACGAGCAGTACTTC.

This chain links TRBV11-2 with TRBJ2-7, with 8 bases aligning to TRBD2. This CDR3 comprises 16 residues. Losses at the gene ends were 2 bases for V and 5 bases for J; bases not matched to a gene: 11. The germline V gene has CDR1 SGHAT and CDR2 FQNNGV. CDR3 in DNA: TGTGCCAGCAGCTTAACGGGAGGGATTTTTGAGCACGAGCAGTACTTC. Amino acid sequence: CASSLTGGIFEHEQYF.

This sequence joins TRBV6-1 and TRBJ2-3; unclear D gene. The ends were cut back, 4 bases at V and 0 bases at J, with 5 bases in the middle. The germline gives CDR1 MNHNS, CDR2 SASEGT. The CDR3 loop spans 13 amino acids. CDR3: CASSVDSTDTQYF. CDR3 DNA sequence: TGTGCCAGCAGTGTAGACAGCACAGATACGCAGTATTTT.

This clone was seen only a few times. V gene TRBV28 combines with J gene TRBJ1-4; 10 bases align to TRBD1. V dropped 1 base and J dropped 7; count of bases not matched to a gene: 6. The CDR3 contains 16 residues. Germline V gives CDR1 MDHEN, CDR2 SYDVKM. CDR3 bases: TGTGCCAGCAGTTTATTCATCCGGGACAGGGGTGAAAAACTGTTTTTT. Residues: CASSLFIRDRGEKLFF.

The chain joins TRBV6-8 to TRBJ2-5, with D possibly matching TRBD2 (5 bases). The CDR3 runs to 14 residues. V lost 0 bases to trimming and J lost 7 bases, with 12 bases between them. Germline CDR1 is MNHGY and CDR2 is SAAAGT. The DNA for the CDR3 is TGTGCCAGCAGTTACTCGAGGGCCGCGGGGACCCAGTACTTC. Translated: CASSYSRAAGTQYF.

V and J are TRBV10-3 and TRBJ2-3; 8 bases are shared with TRBD2. This CDR3 contains 15 residues. The germline gives CDR1 ENHRY, CDR2 SYGVKD. The trim removed 5 bases at V and 1 base at J, leaving 5 bases unmatched. The CDR3 nucleotides read TGTGCCATCAGTATCGGCGGGAGGCGCACAGATACGCAGTATTTT. It encodes CAISIGGRRTDTQYF.

In this sample, this clone turned up a few times. The CDR3 DNA reads TGTGCCAGCAGGACGTGGGCGGGGACGAGCACAGATACGCAGTATTTT. It specifies CASRTWAGTSTDTQYF. The chain uses TRBV5-5 and TRBJ2-3, with D possibly matching TRBD2 (6 bases). Germline loops: CDR1 SGHKS, CDR2 YYEKEE (reference sequence). Trimming pared 5 bases from V and 0 bases from J, leaving 16 bases between. The CDR3 extends over 16 amino acids.

The J gene is TRBJ2-2, the V gene TRBV9; D could derive from TRBD1 or TRBD2 (5 bases each). The CDR3 is made up of 16 amino acids. V shed 2 bases and J shed 6 bases, with 17 bases lying between them. Germline values: CDR1 SGDLS, CDR2 YYNGEE. The CDR3 loop reads CASSVSPTGAPGELFF. The CDR3 DNA reads as TGTGCCAGCAGCGTGTCTCCCACCGGGGCCCCCGGGGAGCTGTTTTTT.

CDR3 coding DNA: TGTGCCTGGAAGAAAGACCCACCAGATACGCAGTATTTT. It is translated as CAWKKDPPDTQYF. This chain links TRBV30 with TRBJ2-3; no clear D. The CDR3 is made up of 13 amino acids. Germline V gene sequence: CDR1 GTSNPN, CDR2 SVGIG (reference sequence). Trimming cost V 4 bases and J 4 bases, with 12 bases left between them.

V gene TRBV7-9 combines with J gene TRBJ2-5, with D perhaps matching TRBD1 or TRBD2 (6 bases each). Trimming took off 5 bases at V and 3 bases at J, with 22 bases between the two ends. Germline V gives CDR1 SEHNR, CDR2 FQNEAQ (reference sequence). The CDR3 contains 17 residues. The CDR3 DNA sequence: TGTGCCAGCAGCCTGCTGACTTCGAGGGGGGATAAAGAGACCCAGTACTTC. Translating it yields CASSLLTSRGDKETQYF. Full variable domain (outside the CDR3, taken from reference TRBV7-9 and TRBJ2-5): DTGVSQNPRHKITKRGQNVTFRCDPISEHNRLYWYRQTLGQGPEFLTYFQNEAQLEKSRLLSDRFSAERPKGSFSTLEIQRTEQGDSAMYLCASSLLTSRGDKETQYFGPGTRLLVL.

This rearrangement joins TRBV5-1 to TRBJ2-3; 7 nucleotides agree with TRBD2. The CDR3 consists of 15 residues. Germline CDR1 is SGHRS and CDR2 is YFSETQ. V lost 1 base to trimming and J lost 6 bases; unmatched junction nucleotides: 8. CDR3 nucleotide sequence: TGCGCCAGCAGCTTGAACGCGGGAGAGGGGGATACGCAGTATTTT. Encoded protein: CASSLNAGEGDTQYF.

This clone was observed a single time. This chain links TRBV30 with TRBJ1-6; D is undetermined. Germline V gene lookup returns CDR1 GTSNPN and CDR2 SVGIG (reference sequence). This CDR3 spans 12 amino acids. Trimming removed 5 bases from V and 7 bases from J, with 9 bases in between. The CDR3 DNA reads as TGTGCCTGGGATCAAAGGAATTCACCCCTCCACTTT. Amino acid sequence: CAWDQRNSPLHF.

The rearrangement links TRBV28 to TRBJ2-1, with 9 bases fitting TRBD2. The CDR3 runs 20 residues. V shed 3 bases and J 1 base; nucleotides not matched to a gene: 16. Germline CDR1 is MDHEN and CDR2 is SYDVKM. In nucleotides, the CDR3 is TGTGCCAGCAGTTTTTTATTTTCCTCGGCGGGAGGGACATCCTACAATGAGCAGTTCTTC. This codes for CASSFLFSSAGGTSYNEQFF. Supplemented by reference TRBV28 and TRBJ2-1, the full variable domain reads DVKVTQSSRYLVKRTGEKVFLECVQDMDHENMFWYRQDPGLGLRLIYFSYDVKMKEKGDIPEGYSVSREKKERFSLILESASTNQTSMYLCASSFLFSSAGGTSYNEQFFGPGTRLTVL.